Listed below are T cell receptor beta chains from one sample, sequenced in a study of beta chain features in type 1 diabetes. Repertoires were generated with immunoSEQ multiplex PCR, while TCRdb's copy carries only in-frame clones and drops some. The sample yields more than 150,000 clones, around an eighth seen once. The material sequenced was central memory CD4+ T cells from blood. The receptors stem from a woman between 18 and 29 years old in good health. Both conserved end residues are part of each CDR3. Each record gives: J gene, V gene, CDR3 protein.

TRBJ1-1	TRBV9	CASSVDREGAFF
TRBJ1-5	TRBV4-2	CASSQGGGQPQHF
TRBJ2-7	TRBV6-6	CASSYFASGTPYEQYF
TRBJ2-3	TRBV19	CASSFRQGSQYF
TRBJ2-1	TRBV5-1	CASSLVSSGPYNEQFF
TRBJ2-1	TRBV25-1	CASSGAGGSYNEQFF
TRBJ2-1	TRBV7-2	CASSLASGIYNEQFF
TRBJ2-1	TRBV11-2	CASSLSGGSSYNEQFF
TRBJ2-7	TRBV6-6	CASSLQGTGTYEQYF
TRBJ2-6	TRBV19	CASGVSGANVLTF
TRBJ2-5	TRBV2	CASSARGNSKETQYF
TRBJ1-1	TRBV7-9	CASSLGQNTEAFF
TRBJ2-1	TRBV6-5	CASSNRLSSDNEQFF
TRBJ1-1	TRBV29-1	CSVEPTGPTEAFF
TRBJ1-2	TRBV30	CAWSSDRANYGYTF
TRBJ2-1	TRBV5-1	CASSLEALSYNEQFF
TRBJ1-4	TRBV2	CASRKTSTNEKLFF
TRBJ1-2	TRBV7-2	CASSFGQGNGYTF
TRBJ1-4	TRBV7-8	CASSLSQGGSEKLFF
TRBJ2-1	TRBV18	CASSPDSNEQFF
TRBJ2-1	TRBV5-1	CASAQWAGSYNEQFF
TRBJ2-5	TRBV5-1	CASSLSGKETQYF
TRBJ1-5	TRBV15	CATSLGGHQPQHF
TRBJ2-3	TRBV12-5	CASATGQGSDTQYF
TRBJ2-1	TRBV5-1	CASSSTTSGRYNEQFF
TRBJ2-6	TRBV4-2	CASSQDARASLGPGANVLTF
TRBJ2-7	TRBV4-2	CASSQRLADSYEQYF
TRBJ1-1	TRBV29-1	CSVEWGRVTEAFF
TRBJ2-1	TRBV30	CAWSVRGSGEQFF
TRBJ2-3	TRBV7-2	CASSAGLDPDTQYF
TRBJ1-2	TRBV19	CASSRPTRDYGYTF
TRBJ1-1	TRBV6-6	CASSRNGQGNTEAFF
TRBJ2-1	TRBV2	CASSERRGYNEQFF
TRBJ2-6	TRBV5-1	CASSLSNGANVLTF
TRBJ1-5	TRBV23-1	CALLAGVGRNQPQHF
TRBJ2-7	TRBV30	CAWSIDSEQYF
TRBJ2-2	TRBV11-2	CASSLDVGAVNTGELFF
TRBJ1-1	TRBV19	CASSIVKTVNTEAFF
TRBJ2-2	TRBV9	CASSVRTSFDGELFF